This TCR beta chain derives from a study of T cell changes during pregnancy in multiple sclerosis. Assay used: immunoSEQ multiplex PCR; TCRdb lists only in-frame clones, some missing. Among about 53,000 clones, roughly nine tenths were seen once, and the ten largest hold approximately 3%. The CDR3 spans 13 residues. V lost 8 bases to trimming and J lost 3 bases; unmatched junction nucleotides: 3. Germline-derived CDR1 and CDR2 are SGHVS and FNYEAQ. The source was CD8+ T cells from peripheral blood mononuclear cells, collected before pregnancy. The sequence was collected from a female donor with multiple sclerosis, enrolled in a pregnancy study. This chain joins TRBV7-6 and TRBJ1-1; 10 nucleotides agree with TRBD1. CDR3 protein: CASRDRGDTEAFF. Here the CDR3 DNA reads TGTGCCAGCCGGGACAGGGGAGACACTGAAGCTTTCTTT. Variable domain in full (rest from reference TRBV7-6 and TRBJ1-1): GAGVSQSPRYKVTKRGQDVALRCDPISGHVSLYWYRQALGQGPEFLTYFNYEAQQDKSGLPNDRFSAERPEGSISTLTIQRTEQRDSAMYRCASRDRGDTEAFFGQGTRLTVV.